This is a list of T cell receptor beta chains from one sample in a study of neurological immune-mediated disorders. MiXCR, run by TCRdb on the 5' RACE reads, gives a single entry per CDR3 protein. The table lists tens of thousands of distinct CDR3 sequences, 9.4% of them singletons. Specimen: PBMCs. Receptors originate from a man aged 50 to 59 in good health. Each CDR3 is given with its conserved first and last residue. Fields, in order: D gene, V gene, CDR3 protein. The D gene is left open where the match is weak.

.,TRBV2,CASSPGPPRETQYF
TRBD1,TRBV6-6,CASTHRDSLSTDTQYF
.,TRBV7-9,CASSSRVLETQYF
TRBD2,TRBV5-6,CASSAGQRGTPGELFF
.,TRBV20-1,CSASQGPDYGYTF
.,TRBV2,CASKKAGTLYEQYF
.,TRBV6-6,CASSYNGLGLYEQYF
TRBD2,TRBV20-1,CSAAPASGYEQYF
.,TRBV6-5,CASRGARQVIYEQYF
.,TRBV7-6,CASSLYQGGNGANVLTF
.,TRBV7-9,CASSFPPQVYEQYF
.,TRBV28,CASSLGPTANNSPLHF
.,TRBV9,CASSPRTETYEQYF
TRBD1,TRBV2,CASTKQGVGNEQFF
.,TRBV28,CASRVLTGETQYF
.,TRBV20-1,CSAAVTGDVQFF
TRBD1,TRBV5-1,CASSLGGPQETQYF
.,TRBV4-2,CASSQGGPGGGRQPQHF
.,TRBV20-1,CSARDPGDRPKTQYF
.,TRBV3-1,CASSHQTNSYNEQFF